The sequence of this T cell receptor (beta chain) was determined in a study of response to subunit inactivated influenza vaccine. This CDR3 contains 15 residues. The V end was cut by 2 bases, the J end by 1 base, with 12 bases between. Per germline, CDR1 SQVTM and CDR2 ANQGSEA. TCRdb itself ran the RT-PCR reads through MiXCR, one entry per CDR3 protein. This sample has about 540,000 distinct CDR3 sequences, with under 25% found just once. These data were likewise used in another study, on T cells expressing NK-cell markers. That source notes: UMIs accompanied the 5'RACE template switching by which TCR beta cDNA was made. These same clonotypes (in several donors) also led the CD3+CD56-NKG2C+ fraction.

The chain links TRBV29-1 to TRBJ2-1, with D maybe TRBD2 (5 bases). The receptor comes from a man aged 50 to 59 who received an inactivated influenza vaccine. The sequenced sample was CD4+ T cells sorted from PBMCs, obtained roughly 12 days after vaccination. The CDR3 DNA follows: TGCAGCGTTGAATCGTGGGAGAGGTCCTACAATGAGCAGTTCTTC. This gives the protein CSVESWERSYNEQFF.